This T cell receptor (beta chain) was recorded in a study of glioma-infiltrating T cells. Study as a whole: Samples included WHO grade II oligodendrogliomas or astrocytomas and initial-diagnosis grade IV glioblastomas. Before surgery, glioma patients received dexamethasone for at most six days. The study's findings and limits: Non-neoplastic patients had below-expected tissue-blood divergence, while all gliomas exceeded expectation.

CDR3 length equals 15 residues. Germline CDR1 and CDR2: MDHEN and SYDVKM. Worth noting for this clonotype: What it binds is not known. A junction boundary mismatches the germline segment, possibly from a read error.

The iRepertoire nested amplicon-rescue multiplex PCR amplified TCR alpha and beta CDR3s from RNA. Input was roughly 100-450 ng of tissue mRNA or PBMC total RNA. TCRdb reprocessed the multiplex PCR reads via MiXCR and lists one record per CDR3 protein. The sample shows 300,000 to 400,000 distinct CDR3 sequences, roughly 41% of them seen only once. The chain carries TRBV28 and TRBJ2-7, with a weak D call TRBD2 (7 bases). Sequencing used glioma tissue, nonneoplastic brain tissue, or PBMCs (not recorded which). This clonotype was sampled from a human donor with low-grade glioma or glioblastoma, undergoing nonglioma brain surgery, or in good health (not recorded which). CDR3 sequence (DNA): TGTGCCAGCAGTTCATATTCCCGGGGGGCTTACGATCAGTACTTC. Its protein is CASSSYSRGAYDQYF.